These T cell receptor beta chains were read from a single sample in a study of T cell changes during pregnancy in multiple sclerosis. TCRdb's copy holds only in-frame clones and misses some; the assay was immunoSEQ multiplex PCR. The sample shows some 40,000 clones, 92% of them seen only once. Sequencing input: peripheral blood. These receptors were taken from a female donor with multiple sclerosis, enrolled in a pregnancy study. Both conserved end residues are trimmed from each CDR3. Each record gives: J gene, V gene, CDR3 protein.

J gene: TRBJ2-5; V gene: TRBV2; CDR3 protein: ASIPGIERRETQY
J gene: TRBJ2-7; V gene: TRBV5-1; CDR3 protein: ASSGVPLQGEQY
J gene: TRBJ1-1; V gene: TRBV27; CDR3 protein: ASSLLGAGGTEAF
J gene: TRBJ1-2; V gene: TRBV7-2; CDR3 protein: ASSLNGQGGYGYT
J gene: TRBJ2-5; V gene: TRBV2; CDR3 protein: ASSETRETQY
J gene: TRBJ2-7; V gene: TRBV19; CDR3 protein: ASSIGTAFPRS
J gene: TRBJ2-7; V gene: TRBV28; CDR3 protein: ASSLTLETNSYEQY
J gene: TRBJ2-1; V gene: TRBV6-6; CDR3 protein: ASSSFDRTSNEQF
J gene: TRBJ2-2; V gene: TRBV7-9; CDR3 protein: ATELAGANTGELF
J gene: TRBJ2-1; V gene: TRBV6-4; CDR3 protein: ASSEGTSGSNEQF
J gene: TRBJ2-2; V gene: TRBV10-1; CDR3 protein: ASSGTSGTTGELF
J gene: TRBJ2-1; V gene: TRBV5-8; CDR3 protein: ASSHHRDLVNEQF
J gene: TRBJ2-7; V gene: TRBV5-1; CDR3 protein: ASSLAGLHYEQY
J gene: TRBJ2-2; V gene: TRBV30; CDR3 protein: AWSIYTGELF
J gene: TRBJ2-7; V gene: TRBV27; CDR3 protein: ASSLYRGEQY
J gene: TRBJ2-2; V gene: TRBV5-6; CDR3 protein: ASSLGSYTGELF
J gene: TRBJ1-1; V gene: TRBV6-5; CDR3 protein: ASSYSSGGTEAF
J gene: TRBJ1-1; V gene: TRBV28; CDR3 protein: ASSSTGESTEAF
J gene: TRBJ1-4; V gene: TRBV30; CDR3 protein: AWSVLGTTNEKLF
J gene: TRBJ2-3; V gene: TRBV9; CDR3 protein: ASSVGQRKNTDTQY
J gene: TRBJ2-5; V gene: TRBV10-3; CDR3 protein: AISDIVETQY
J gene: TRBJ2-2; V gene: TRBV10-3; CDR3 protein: AISEIALAGGTNTGELF
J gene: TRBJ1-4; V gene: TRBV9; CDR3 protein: ASSVLGRPNEKLF
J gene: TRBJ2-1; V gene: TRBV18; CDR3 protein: ASSPTGNEQF
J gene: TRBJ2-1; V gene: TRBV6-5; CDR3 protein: ATSLGQGWHEQF
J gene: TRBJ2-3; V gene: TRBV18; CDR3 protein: ASSPPETGGTDTQY
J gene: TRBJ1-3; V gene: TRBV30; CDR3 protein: AWSVRRSNGGNTIY
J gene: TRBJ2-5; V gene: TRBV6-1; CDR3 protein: ASSNLLETQY
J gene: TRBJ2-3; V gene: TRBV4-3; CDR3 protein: ASSHQAASGGTSTDTQY
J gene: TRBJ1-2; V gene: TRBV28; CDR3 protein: ASRRDRSLGYT
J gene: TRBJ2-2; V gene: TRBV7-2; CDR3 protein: ASSPTGGNTGELF
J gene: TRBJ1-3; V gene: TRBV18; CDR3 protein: ASSPPQGTSGNTIY
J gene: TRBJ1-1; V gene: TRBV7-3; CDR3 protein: ASSLTGEGSTEAF
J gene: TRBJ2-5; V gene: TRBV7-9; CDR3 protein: ASSPRQETQY
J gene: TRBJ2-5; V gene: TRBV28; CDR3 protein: ASSFLGRETQY
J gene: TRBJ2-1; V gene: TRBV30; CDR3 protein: AWRLSGTGLYEQF
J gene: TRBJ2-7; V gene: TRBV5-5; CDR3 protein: ASSLSTGSPYEQY
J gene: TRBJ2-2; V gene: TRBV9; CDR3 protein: ASSASSGGWELF
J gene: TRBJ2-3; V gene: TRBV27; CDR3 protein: ASSLLGTDTQY
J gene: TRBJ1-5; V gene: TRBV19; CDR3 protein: ASGGAGALSNQPQH
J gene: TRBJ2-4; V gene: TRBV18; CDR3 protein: ASSPRSQNIQY
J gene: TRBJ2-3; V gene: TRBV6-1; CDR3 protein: ASRDGRADTQY
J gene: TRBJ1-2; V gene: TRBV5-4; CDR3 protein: ASSLGDRSGGYT
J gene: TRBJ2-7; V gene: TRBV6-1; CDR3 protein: ASRTVLSYEQY
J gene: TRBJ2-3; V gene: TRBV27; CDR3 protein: ASSGSRADTQY
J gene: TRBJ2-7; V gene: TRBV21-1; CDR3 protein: ASSKVARRPGETYEQY
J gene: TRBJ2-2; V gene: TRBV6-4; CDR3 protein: ASSDSGLNTGELF
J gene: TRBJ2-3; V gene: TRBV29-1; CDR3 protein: SVRGGTDTQY
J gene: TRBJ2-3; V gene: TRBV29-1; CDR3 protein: SVSFTRTDTQY
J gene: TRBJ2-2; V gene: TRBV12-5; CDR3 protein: ASGRWGAIGELF
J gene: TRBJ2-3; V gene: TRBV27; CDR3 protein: ASSAYRDRTTDTQY
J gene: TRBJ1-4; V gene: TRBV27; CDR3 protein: ASSLYRGRSNEKLF
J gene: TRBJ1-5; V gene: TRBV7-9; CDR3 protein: ASSPILQGANQPQH
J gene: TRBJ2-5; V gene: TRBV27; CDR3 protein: ASTPGASGILETQY